This T cell receptor (beta chain) was sequenced in a study of chemoradiotherapy in HPV16-positive cancers. The wider study: A couple of HPV16-positive patients' cells yielded candidate HPV-specific clones and common motifs.

This CDR3 is 11 amino acids long. Germline CDR1 and CDR2: MNHNY and SVGAGI (reference sequence). V was cut by 6 bases and J by 1 base, with 4 bases left in between. Generated by immunoSEQ multiplex PCR, the TCRdb table keeps only in-frame clones and is missing some. The table has fewer than 20,000 clones, approximately 89% seen once. Findings and caveats of the study: Candidate HPV-specific clones and E7-related TCR motifs grew in tumor during treatment.

On this clone: The antigen is unknown.

Repeated repertoire sampling spanned the course of chemoradiotherapy. The chain links TRBV6-6 to TRBJ2-7; no definite D call. The sample was blood, taken from a patient who underwent chemoradiotherapy. This TCR derives from a human donor with HPV-associated anogenital cancer. CDR3: CASSPSYEQYF. CDR3 DNA: TGTGCCAGCAGCCCTTCCTACGAGCAGTACTTC.